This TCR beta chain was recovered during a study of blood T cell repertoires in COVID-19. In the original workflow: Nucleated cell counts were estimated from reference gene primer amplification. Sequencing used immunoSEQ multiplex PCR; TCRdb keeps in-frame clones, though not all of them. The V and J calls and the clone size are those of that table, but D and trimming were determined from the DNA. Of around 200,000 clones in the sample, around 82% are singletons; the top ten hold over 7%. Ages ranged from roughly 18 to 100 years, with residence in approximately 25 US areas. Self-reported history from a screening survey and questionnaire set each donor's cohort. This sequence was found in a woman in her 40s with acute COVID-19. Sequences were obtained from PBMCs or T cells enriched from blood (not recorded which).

CDR3 sequence: CASSLAGTGGFDEQYF. Written as DNA, the CDR3 is TGTGCCAGCAGTTTGGCCGGGACAGGGGGCTTCGACGAGCAGTACTTC. This chain links TRBV28 with TRBJ2-7, with 12 nucleotides matching TRBD1. This CDR3 spans 16 amino acids. The germline CDR1 and CDR2 sequences are MDHEN and SYDVKM. V lost 3 bases to trimming and J lost 5 bases; unmatched junction nucleotides: 8.